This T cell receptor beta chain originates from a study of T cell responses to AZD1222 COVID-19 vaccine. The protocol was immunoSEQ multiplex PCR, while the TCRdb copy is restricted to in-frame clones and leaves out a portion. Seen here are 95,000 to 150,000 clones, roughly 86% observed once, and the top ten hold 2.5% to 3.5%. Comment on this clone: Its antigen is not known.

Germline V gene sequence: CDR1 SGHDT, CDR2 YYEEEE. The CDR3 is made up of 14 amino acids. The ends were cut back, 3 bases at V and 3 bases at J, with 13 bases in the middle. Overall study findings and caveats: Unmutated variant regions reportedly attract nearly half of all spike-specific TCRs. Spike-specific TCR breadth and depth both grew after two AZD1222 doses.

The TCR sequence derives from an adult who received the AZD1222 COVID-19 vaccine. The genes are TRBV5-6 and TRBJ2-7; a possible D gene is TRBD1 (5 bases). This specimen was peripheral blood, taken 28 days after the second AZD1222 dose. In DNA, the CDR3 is TGTGCCAGCAGCTCCGGCCCGACAGACTACGAGCAGTACTTC. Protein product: CASSSGPTDYEQYF.